The 19 T cell receptor beta chains in this list originate from one sample, sequenced in a study of beta chain features in type 1 diabetes. The entirety of the isolated RNA underwent reverse transcription, so expressed TCRB transcripts were sequenced. Clones were read by immunoSEQ multiplex PCR, and TCRdb kept only the in-frame ones, dropping some. The table includes 140,000 to 150,000 clones, 40% to 60% detected once. Material for sequencing was Tregs from blood. The source is a man between 18 and 35 years old in good health.

J is TRBJ2-1 and V is TRBV4-2, with 14 bases matching TRBD2. The CDR3 is 16 residues long. With V trimmed by 1 base and J by 7 bases, 3 bases remained unmatched. Germline V lookup: CDR1 LGHNA, CDR2 YNFKEQ. The CDR3 region is CASSQGGLAGVNEQFF. In DNA form, the CDR3 reads TGTGCCAGCAGCCAAGGGGGACTAGCGGGAGTTAATGAGCAGTTCTTC.

The V gene is TRBV28, the J gene TRBJ1-5; D may be TRBD1 (5 bases). Germline V gene data show CDR1 as MDHEN and CDR2 as SYDVKM. Trimming cost V 8 bases and J 6 bases, with 14 bases left between them. The CDR3 has 13 residues. The CDR3 region is CASVSVRVQPQHF. The CDR3 DNA sequence: TGTGCCAGCGTCTCCGTCAGGGTTCAGCCCCAGCATTTT.

The chain uses TRBV2 and TRBJ2-7, with 8 bases lining up with TRBD1. V gave up 3 bases and J gave up 6 bases; unmatched junction bases: 7. The CDR3 loop spans 14 amino acids. Germline CDR1 SNHLY, CDR2 FYNNEI. The CDR3: CASSDRTGYGEQYF. CDR3 bases: TGTGCCAGCAGTGATCGGACAGGGTACGGCGAGCAGTACTTC.

This clone was detected a few times. The V call is TRBV4-3, the J call TRBJ2-1; perhaps TRBD2 as D (6 bases). V dropped 4 bases and J dropped 5 bases, with 12 bases sitting between them. This CDR3 has 14 amino acids. Germline CDR1 and CDR2: LGHNA and YSLEER. The DNA of the CDR3 is TGCGCCAGCAGCCCAAGACTAGAACACAATGAGCAGTTCTTC. Protein sequence: CASSPRLEHNEQFF.

J is TRBJ2-1 and V is TRBV5-6; D remains unclear. CDR3 length equals 12 residues. Per germline, CDR1 SGHDT and CDR2 YYEEEE. The V and J ends lost 0 bases and 12 bases respectively, with 10 bases between them. CDR3 DNA: TGTGCCAGCAGCTTGGGGCGCTCGGGGCAGTTCTTC. Its protein product is CASSLGRSGQFF. The full variable domain, its missing parts supplied by reference TRBV5-6 and TRBJ2-1, is DAGVTQSPTHLIKTRGQQVTLRCSPKSGHDTVSWYQQALGQGPQFIFQYYEEEERQRGNFPDRFSGHQFPNYSSELNVNALLLGDSALYLCASSLGRSGQFFGPGTRLTVL.

The chain employs TRBV28 and TRBJ2-7; 8 nucleotides agree with TRBD1. V was clipped by 1 base and J by 4 bases; unmatched bases: 3. This CDR3 contains 14 residues. The V gene's germline CDR1 is MDHEN and CDR2 SYDVKM. The CDR3 DNA reads TGTGCCAGCAGTTTATACCAGGGGGCTTACGAGCAGTACTTC. Its translation is CASSLYQGAYEQYF.

The chain is built from TRBV2 and TRBJ1-2, with TRBD1 matching 8 bases. Germline V lookup: CDR1 SNHLY, CDR2 FYNNEI. The CDR3 sequence is 14 residues long. After removal of 6 bases from V and 0 bases from J, the junction contained 3 bases not matched to a gene. Written as DNA, the CDR3 is TGTGCCAGCAGCGAGACAGGGGCTAACTATGGCTACACCTTC. Its translation is CASSETGANYGYTF.

The chain joins TRBV10-1 to TRBJ2-1, with 8 bases lining up with TRBD1. The V and J ends lost 6 bases and 7 bases, in that order; junction bases with no gene match: 17. Germline loops: CDR1 WNHNN, CDR2 SYGVQD (reference sequence). The CDR3 spans 17 residues. The CDR3 bases are TGCGCCAGCAGACACACAAGACAGGGGCCGCCCTTGAATGAGCAGTTCTTC. Translation gives CASRHTRQGPPLNEQFF.

The table lists this clone with a few counts. V usage is TRBV4-3 and J usage is TRBJ2-3; 14 bases align to TRBD2. With 3 bases clipped from V and 3 bases from J, the junction kept 5 bases outside the gene matches. The CDR3 contains 17 residues. Germline assignment: CDR1 LGHNA and CDR2 YSLEER. The CDR3 sequence: CASSHGTSGSGTDTQYF. The CDR3 coding sequence is TGCGCCAGCAGCCATGGGACTAGCGGGAGTGGGACAGATACGCAGTATTTT.

The chain employs TRBV6-1 and TRBJ1-5; 7 nucleotides agree with TRBD1. V gave up 4 bases and J gave up 7 bases; unmatched junction bases: 4. Germline assignment: CDR1 MNHNS and CDR2 SASEGT. This CDR3 contains 13 residues. The CDR3: CASSGGGEQPQHF. The CDR3 bases are TGTGCCAGCAGTGGAGGGGGCGAACAGCCCCAGCATTTT.

This chain connects TRBV30 to TRBJ2-1, with D unclear. Germline V gene lookup returns CDR1 GTSNPN and CDR2 SVGIG (reference sequence). V lost 1 base and J lost 7, with 5 bases in between. The CDR3 consists of 11 residues. CDR3 protein: CAWSARNEQFF. Written as DNA, the CDR3 is TGTGCCTGGAGTGCCAGGAATGAGCAGTTCTTC.

The rearrangement joins TRBV7-2 to TRBJ2-1, with 9 bases aligning to TRBD1. The CDR3 has 16 residues. The junction had 9 bases not matched to a gene; V was cut back by 5 bases and J by 4 bases. Germline V gene sequence: CDR1 SGHTA, CDR2 FQGNSA. The CDR3, as DNA: TGTGCCAGCAGCCCTCGCGGGACAGGGTTATACAATGAGCAGTTCTTC. This sequence encodes CASSPRGTGLYNEQFF. Combining the CDR3 with reference TRBV7-2 and TRBJ2-1 gives the whole variable domain GAGVSQSPSNKVTEKGKDVELRCDPISGHTALYWYRQSLGQGLEFLIYFQGNSAPDKSGLPSDRFSAERTGGSVSTLTIQRTQQEDSAVYLCASSPRGTGLYNEQFFGPGTRLTVL.

This chain links TRBV7-3 with TRBJ1-1; the D gene is possibly TRBD1 (5 bases). V lost 4 bases and J 3 bases, leaving 12 bases between the germline ends. Germline V gene data show CDR1 as SGHTA and CDR2 as FQGTGA. CDR3 length: 14 residues. The CDR3 protein is CASSSRGFDTEAFF. The CDR3 DNA reads as TGTGCCAGCAGCTCTCGGGGGTTCGACACTGAAGCTTTCTTT.

The V call is TRBV10-3, the J call TRBJ2-1; TRBD2 matches 12 bases. In germline, CDR1 is ENHRY, CDR2 SYGVKD. The CDR3 extends over 13 amino acids. With V trimmed by 10 bases and J by 5 bases, 3 bases remained unmatched. The CDR3 region is CATGTSGHNEQFF. The CDR3 DNA sequence: TGTGCCACCGGGACTAGCGGGCACAATGAGCAGTTCTTC.

As DNA, the CDR3 is TGTGCCAGCAGTTTGACTAGTTGGTCCACCGGGGAGCTGTTTTTT. It is translated as CASSLTSWSTGELFF. This chain joins TRBV28 and TRBJ2-2; D possibly corresponds to TRBD2 (6 bases). V gave up 3 bases and J gave up 4 bases, with 12 bases separating them. This CDR3 region has 15 residues. In germline, CDR1 is MDHEN, CDR2 SYDVKM.

The chain carries TRBV2 and TRBJ1-2, with TRBD1 identical over 7 bases. The CDR3 runs to 12 residues. Trimming removed 4 bases from V and 8 bases from J; junction bases left unmatched: 4. Germline CDR1 and CDR2: SNHLY and FYNNEI. The CDR3 DNA sequence: TGTGCCAGCAGTGGCAACAGGGGCGGCTACACCTTC. The encoded protein is CASSGNRGGYTF. The whole variable domain, filled in from reference TRBV2 and TRBJ1-2, reads EPEVTQTPSHQVTQMGQEVILRCVPISNHLYFYWYRQILGQKVEFLVSFYNNEISEKSEIFDDQFSVERPDGSNFTLKIRSTKLEDSAMYFCASSGNRGGYTFGSGTRLTVV.

The genes are TRBV5-1 and TRBJ2-5; weak D call: TRBD2 (6 bases). With 2 bases removed from V and 2 bases from J, the gap between germline ends came to 19 bases. Germline CDR1 and CDR2: SGHRS and YFSETQ. The length of the CDR3 is 17 residues. The CDR3 sequence is CASSLHIGGNSQETQYF. CDR3 nucleotide sequence: TGCGCCAGCAGCTTACATATCGGGGGAAACTCACAAGAGACCCAGTACTTC.

The gene calls are TRBV7-9 and TRBJ2-1; possibly TRBD2 for D (5 bases). The V gene's germline CDR1 is SEHNR and CDR2 FQNEAQ (reference sequence). V lost 5 bases and J 0 bases, leaving 11 bases between the germline ends. The CDR3 consists of 15 residues. For the CDR3, the DNA is TGTGCCAGCAGCCCCATGGGGAGCTCCTACAATGAGCAGTTCTTC. Protein sequence: CASSPMGSSYNEQFF.

Only a few counts were recorded for this clone. The V gene is TRBV7-3, the J gene TRBJ2-1; 9 nucleotides align to TRBD2. Trimming took 4 bases from V and 7 from J; bases not matched to a gene: 8. This CDR3 has 15 amino acids. Per the germline V gene, CDR1 is SGHTA and CDR2 is FQGTGA. For the CDR3, the DNA is TGTGCCAGCAGCTCCGCGGGGGGGCTTGTGAATGAGCAGTTCTTC. Protein sequence: CASSSAGGLVNEQFF. Complete variable domain (other parts from reference TRBV7-3 and TRBJ2-1): GAGVSQTPSNKVTEKGKYVELRCDPISGHTALYWYRQSLGQGPEFLIYFQGTGAADDSGLPNDRFFAVRPEGSVSTLKIQRTERGDSAVYLCASSSAGGLVNEQFFGPGTRLTVL.